This T cell receptor beta chain was obtained from a study of CD8 T cells in Susac syndrome. Study-wide results and limits: The study admitted that it had a relatively small number of individuals in its TCR sequencing and HLA analysis.

The authors carried out high-throughput sequencing of TCR beta. They applied it to CD8+ and CD4+ T cells obtained from blood. In contrast to the negatively isolated CD8+ and CD4+ T cells, TEMRA cells were FACS-enriched. This clonotype was observed a single time. Its target is unknown. With random hexamers, about 0.45 to 1 ug RNA was reverse transcribed. The amplification used immunoSEQ multiplex PCR on TCR beta CDR3; it spanned 54 Vbeta and 13 Jbeta. TCRdb re-analysed the immunoSEQ multiplex PCR reads in MiXCR, keeping a single row per CDR3 protein. The sample gives fewer than 150,000 distinct CDR3 sequences, roughly 89% of which show up once; approximately 0.24% is in the top ten. The clonotype originates from a human donor with multiple sclerosis. Sequenced input: CD8+ T cells from PBMCs.

The CDR3 DNA sequence: TGCAGCGGAACAGGGGGAAGTACTGAAGCTTTCTTT. As protein: CSGTGGSTEAFF. The chain is built from TRBV29-1 and TRBJ1-1, with 8 bases identical to TRBD1. Germline CDR1 and CDR2: SQVTM and ANQGSEA. The CDR3 consists of 12 residues. V lost 7 bases, J lost 5 bases, and 6 bases stayed unmatched. Looking up the rest from reference TRBV29-1 and TRBJ1-1 gives the full variable domain: SAVISQKPSRDICQRGTSLTIQCQVDSQVTMMFWYRQQPGQSLTLIATANQGSEATYESGFVIDKFPISRPNLTFSTLTVSNMSPEDSSIYLCSGTGGSTEAFFGQGTRLTVV.